Presented here are 19 T cell receptor beta chains from one specimen sequenced in a study of naive and memory T cell subsets. Study-level points and caveats: Naive repertoires, especially CD8, held a few larger clonotypes, possibly memory cells re-expressing CD45RA.

Two oligonucleotides, mixed equimolar, formed the beta constant-region primer covering TRBC1 and TRBC2. The ligated cDNA underwent four PCR rounds using SP2 and nested alpha and beta constant-region primers. TCRdb called the UMI-ligation and nested PCR reads again in MiXCR, with one record for every CDR3 protein. The sample includes roughly 150,000 distinct CDR3 sequences, over 20% of them seen just once. Antigen specificity for these receptors is unknown. Material: naive CD4+ T cells from blood. The receptors were sampled from a human donor in good health.

The genes are TRBV29-1 and TRBJ2-7, with 7 bases aligning to TRBD2. The germline CDR1 and CDR2 sequences are SQVTM and ANQGSEA. The J segment lost 6 bases and the V segment lost 4 bases, leaving 12 bases of the junction unmatched. This CDR3 spans 14 amino acids. CDR3 in DNA: TGCAGCGTTGTGGGGGGGGACCTTCAGTTCGAGCAGTACTTC. Its translation: CSVVGGDLQFEQYF.

The chain has TRBV3-1 and TRBJ1-2, with 7 nucleotides matching TRBD1. There are 15 residues in the CDR3. The J segment lost 3 bases and the V segment lost 0 bases, leaving 4 bases of the junction unmatched. Germline-derived CDR1 and CDR2 are LGHDT and YNNKEL (reference sequence). In nucleotides, the CDR3 is TGTGCCAGCAGCCAAGATCTAGGGACAGACTATGGCTACACCTTC. Translation gives CASSQDLGTDYGYTF.

The rearrangement joins TRBV7-2 to TRBJ1-1; possible D gene TRBD1, 6 bases. CDR3 length equals 12 residues. The germline V gene has CDR1 SGHTA and CDR2 FQGNSA. Trimming took off 5 bases at V and 11 bases at J, with 15 bases between the two ends. The CDR3 spells CASSVGTFRAFF. DNA for the CDR3: TGTGCCAGCAGCGTCGGGACATTTAGGGCTTTCTTT.

This clonotype has a handful of counts. This chain uses TRBV12-3 or TRBV12-4 with TRBJ1-2, with 7 positions matching TRBD1. The V gene end was trimmed by 3 bases and the J gene end by 11 bases; junction bases not matched to a gene: 21. This CDR3 is 17 amino acids long. The CDR3 coding sequence is TGTGCCAGCAGTTTTGACCTTACGACAGGGAGCGTGAGTGGGTACACCTTC. This translates into CASSFDLTTGSVSGYTF.

The chain joins TRBV7-2 to TRBJ2-7; D gene uncertain. CDR1 and CDR2 from the germline V gene are SGHTA and FQGNSA. V gave up 4 bases and J gave up 4 bases, with 5 bases separating them. The CDR3 has 11 amino acids. Written as DNA, the CDR3 is TGTGCCAGCAGCTCTTGGTACGAGCAGTACTTC. Translated, it gives CASSSWYEQYF.

This chain uses TRBV29-1 with TRBJ2-1, with 9 nucleotides matching TRBD2. The ends lost 7 bases at V and 7 bases at J; junction bases unmatched: 26. Germline V gene sequence: CDR1 SQVTM, CDR2 ANQGSEA. This CDR3 contains 19 residues. As DNA, the CDR3 is TGCAGCGCCTTTTCGCGTGGTGCGGGAGGGCCCGGTTTGGGGAATGAGCAGTTCTTC. Translated: CSAFSRGAGGPGLGNEQFF.

The chain recombines TRBV20-1 with TRBJ2-3; a weak D match, TRBD1 (6 bases). Trimming cost V 5 bases and J 0 bases, with 12 bases left between them. This CDR3 has 14 residues. Looked up from germline, CDR1 is DFQATT and CDR2 is SNEGSKA (reference sequence). The CDR3: CSAGQGSSTDTQYF. The DNA for the CDR3 is TGCAGTGCTGGGCAGGGGTCTAGCACAGATACGCAGTATTTT.

This clonotype was detected a few times. The chain links TRBV12-3 or TRBV12-4 to TRBJ2-7, with 12 bases lining up with TRBD2. J gave up 3 bases and V 5 bases, and 2 bases lay outside the gene matches. This CDR3 is 14 amino acids long. The CDR3 DNA sequence: TGTGCCAGCAGTCGACTAGCGGGAGTCTACGAGCAGTACTTC. It translates to CASSRLAGVYEQYF.

This clonotype was observed at least ten times. J is TRBJ1-5 and V is TRBV28; D remains ambiguous. Looked up from germline, CDR1 is MDHEN and CDR2 is SYDVKM. Trimming pared 7 bases from V and 3 bases from J, leaving 13 bases between. CDR3 length: 14 amino acids. This CDR3 reads CASMVTEYNQPQHF. CDR3 bases: TGTGCCAGCATGGTGACTGAATACAATCAGCCCCAGCATTTT.

The rearrangement uses TRBV5-1 and TRBJ2-7; D gene uncertain. Looked up from germline, CDR1 is SGHRS and CDR2 is YFSETQ. Trimming pared 0 bases from V and 0 bases from J, leaving 10 bases between. The CDR3 is 15 residues long. DNA of the CDR3: TGCGCCAGCAGCTTGGGCCCGACGGTCTCCTACGAGCAGTACTTC. As protein: CASSLGPTVSYEQYF.

With respect to this clonotype: One end of the junction varies from germline; a read error may be responsible. The chain recombines TRBV6-2 or TRBV6-3 with TRBJ2-7, with D unresolved. This CDR3 has 11 amino acids. CDR1 is MNHEY, CDR2 SVGEGT, per germline. CDR3 protein: CASCYVYEQYF. CDR3 coding DNA: TGTGCCAGCTGTTACGTGTACGAGCAGTACTTC.

DNA for the CDR3: TGTGCCAGCGCAGGGATCACTGAAGCTTTCTTT. This translates into CASAGITEAFF. The genes are TRBV27 and TRBJ1-1; possibly TRBD1 for D (5 bases). This CDR3 is 11 amino acids long. V lost 8 bases and J lost 4, with 8 bases in between. Looked up from germline, CDR1 is MNHEY and CDR2 is SMNVEV (reference sequence).

The rearrangement uses TRBV7-2 and TRBJ2-3; TRBD2 matches 9 bases. V gave up 5 bases and J gave up 2 bases; unmatched junction bases: 8. The CDR3 has 16 amino acids. Germline V CDR1 and CDR2: SGHTA, FQGNSA. The CDR3 here is CASSTRAGGTTDTQYF. The CDR3 DNA follows: TGTGCCAGCAGCACACGAGCGGGAGGCACCACAGATACGCAGTATTTT.

The V and J genes are TRBV13 and TRBJ2-3; D perhaps matches TRBD2 (5 bases). Germline-derived CDR1 and CDR2 are PRHDT and FYEKMQ (reference sequence). The CDR3 has 16 residues. Between the trimmed V and J ends, which lost 2 bases and 11 bases, there was a span of 23 bases. The CDR3 here is CASSLSSELTKIGQYF. CDR3 DNA sequence: TGTGCCAGCAGCTTAAGTAGCGAACTAACGAAAATCGGGCAGTATTTT.

CDR3 in amino acids: CASRNTGTGVYEQYF. The CDR3, as DNA: TGTGCCAGCAGGAATACCGGGACAGGGGTCTACGAGCAGTACTTC. The chain joins TRBV28 to TRBJ2-7, with 10 bases fitting TRBD1. CDR1 MDHEN and CDR2 SYDVKM come from the germline V gene. The length of the CDR3 is 15 residues. Unmatched junction bases numbered 8, after V lost 6 bases and J lost 3 bases.

This clonotype was observed at least ten times. The chain has TRBV6-2 or TRBV6-3 and TRBJ2-3; D gene uncertain. V lost 5 bases to trimming and J lost 4 bases, with 10 bases between them. Germline CDR1 MNHEY, CDR2 SVGEGT. This CDR3 is built from 13 residues. In nucleotides, the CDR3 is TGTGCCAGCAGTAACCCGACCCCAGATACGCAGTATTTT. It encodes CASSNPTPDTQYF.

CDR3 sequence: CASSQHRGGTGELFF. The DNA for the CDR3 is TGTGCCAGCAGTCAACACCGGGGTGGCACCGGGGAGCTGTTTTTT. The rearrangement joins TRBV12-3 or TRBV12-4 to TRBJ2-2, with TRBD2 as a possible D gene (5 bases). V dropped 5 bases and J dropped 4 bases, with 14 bases sitting between them. The CDR3 runs 15 residues.

Many counts were recorded for this clonotype. The chain links TRBV20-1 to TRBJ2-7; TRBD1 matches 7 bases. The V and J ends lost 4 bases and 2 bases, in that order; junction bases with no gene match: 5. This CDR3 spans 13 amino acids. Germline V gene data show CDR1 as DFQATT and CDR2 as SNEGSKA (reference sequence). CDR3 amino acids: CSAKDRLPYEQYF. The CDR3 region has the DNA TGCAGTGCTAAGGACAGGTTACCCTACGAGCAGTACTTC.

This clonotype was seen ten or more times. The genes are TRBV6-2 or TRBV6-3 and TRBJ2-7, with D possibly called TRBD1 or TRBD2 (5 bases each). The V and J ends lost 4 bases and 2 bases respectively, with 15 bases between them. Germline CDR1 reads MNHEY; CDR2 reads SVGEGT. The CDR3 sequence is 15 residues long. This chain's CDR3 is CASSWGTLRAYEQYF. The CDR3 DNA sequence: TGTGCCAGCAGTTGGGGGACCCTTAGGGCCTACGAGCAGTACTTC.